This TCR beta chain comes out of a study of blood T cell repertoires in COVID-19. In the original analysis: Reference gene primer amplification in the assay estimated nucleated cell counts. Sequencing used immunoSEQ multiplex PCR; TCRdb keeps in-frame clones, though not all of them. D and trimming were read from the DNA, whereas the V and J calls and clone size are those reported in that table. Of 50,000 to 85,000 clones in the sample, 91% were seen once. The origin of this receptor is a human donor in a cohort sampled during active COVID-19. The sample comprised peripheral blood.

The CDR3 spells CASSPRLAGVMNEQFF. CDR3 nucleotide sequence: TGTGCCAGCTCACCTCGACTAGCGGGTGTCATGAATGAGCAGTTCTTC. The V and J genes are TRBV18 and TRBJ2-1, with 10 nucleotides matching TRBD2. CDR3 length: 16 amino acids. The germline V gene has CDR1 KGHSH and CDR2 LQKENI. V dropped 3 bases and J dropped 7; count of bases not matched to a gene: 9.